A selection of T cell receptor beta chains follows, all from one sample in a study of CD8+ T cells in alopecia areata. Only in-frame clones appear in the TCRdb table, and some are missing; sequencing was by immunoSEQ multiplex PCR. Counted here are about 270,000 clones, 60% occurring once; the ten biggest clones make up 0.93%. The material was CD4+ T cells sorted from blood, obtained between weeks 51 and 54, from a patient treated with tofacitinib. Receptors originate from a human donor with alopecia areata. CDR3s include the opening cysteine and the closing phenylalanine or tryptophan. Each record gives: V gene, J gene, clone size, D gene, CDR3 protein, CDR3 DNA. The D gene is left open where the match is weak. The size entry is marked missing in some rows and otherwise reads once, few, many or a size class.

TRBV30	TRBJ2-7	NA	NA	CAWGPVAYEQYF	TGTGCCTGGGGACCTGTAGCCTACGAGCAGTACTTC
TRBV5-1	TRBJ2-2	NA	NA	CASSLRGNGELFF	TGCGCCAGCAGCTTGCGCGGGAACGGGGAGCTGTTTTTT
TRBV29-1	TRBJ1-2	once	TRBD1	CSVGGDSPQIGGGF	TGCAGCGTTGGTGGGGACAGCCCCCAAATTGGGGGTGGCTTC
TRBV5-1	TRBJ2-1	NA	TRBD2	CASRNRGGEFF	TGCGCCAGCAGGAACCGGGGGGGCGAGTTCTTC
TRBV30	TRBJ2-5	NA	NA	CAWSGTGDETQYF	TGTGCCTGGAGTGGGACTGGGGACGAGACCCAGTACTTC
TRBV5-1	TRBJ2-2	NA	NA	CASSSRENGELFF	TGCGCCAGCAGCTCCAGGGAGAACGGGGAGCTGTTTTTT
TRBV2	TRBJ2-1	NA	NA	CASSVGVAYNEQFF	TGTGCCAGCAGTGTCGGGGTGGCCTACAATGAGCAGTTCTTC
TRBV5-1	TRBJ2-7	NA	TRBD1	CASSSQQGTYEQYF	TGCGCCAGCAGCTCACAACAGGGGACCTACGAGCAGTACTTC
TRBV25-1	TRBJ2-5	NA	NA	CASSAPGKETQYF	TGTGCCAGCAGTGCCCCCGGGAAAGAGACCCAGTACTTC
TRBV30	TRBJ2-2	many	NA	CAWSLTGELFF	TGTGCCTGGAGTTTGACCGGGGAGCTGTTTTTT
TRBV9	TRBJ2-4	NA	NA	CASSVDPDMDIQYF	TGTGCCAGCAGCGTAGATCCGGACATGGACATTCAGTACTTC
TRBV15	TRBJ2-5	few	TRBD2	CATSRTGLQPGETQYF	TGTGCCACCAGCCGTACGGGACTACAACCCGGGGAGACCCAGTACTTC
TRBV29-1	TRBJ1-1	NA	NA	CSVEKGAGTEAFF	TGCAGCGTTGAAAAGGGAGCTGGCACTGAAGCTTTCTTT
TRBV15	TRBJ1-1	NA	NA	CATSRVDPPNTEAFF	TGTGCCACCAGCAGAGTGGATCCACCGAACACTGAAGCTTTCTTT
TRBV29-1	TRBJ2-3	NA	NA	CSVQADTQYF	TGCAGCGTTCAGGCGGATACGCAGTATTTT
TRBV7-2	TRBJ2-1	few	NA	CASSLVGGSYNEQFF	TGTGCCAGCAGCTTAGTGGGGGGCAGTTACAATGAGCAGTTCTTC
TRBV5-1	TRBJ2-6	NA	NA	CASSLGLSSGANVLTF	TGCGCCAGCTCCCTCGGGCTGAGCTCTGGGGCCAACGTCCTGACTTTC
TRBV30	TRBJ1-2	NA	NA	CAVGPGGYTF	TGTGCCGTGGGACCGGGAGGCTACACCTTC
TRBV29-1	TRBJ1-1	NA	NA	CSVERPLNTEAFF	TGCAGCGTTGAAAGACCGCTGAACACTGAAGCTTTCTTT
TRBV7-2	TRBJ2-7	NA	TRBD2	CASSQWSGGLYEQYF	TGTGCCAGCAGCCAGTGGAGCGGGGGGCTCTACGAGCAGTACTTC
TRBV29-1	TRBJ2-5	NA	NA	CSVVLRLVMETQYF	TGCAGCGTTGTTCTAAGACTAGTCATGGAGACCCAGTACTTC
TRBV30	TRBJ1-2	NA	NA	CAWSVAGSRYGYTF	TGTGCCTGGAGTGTAGCAGGGTCGAGATATGGCTACACCTTC